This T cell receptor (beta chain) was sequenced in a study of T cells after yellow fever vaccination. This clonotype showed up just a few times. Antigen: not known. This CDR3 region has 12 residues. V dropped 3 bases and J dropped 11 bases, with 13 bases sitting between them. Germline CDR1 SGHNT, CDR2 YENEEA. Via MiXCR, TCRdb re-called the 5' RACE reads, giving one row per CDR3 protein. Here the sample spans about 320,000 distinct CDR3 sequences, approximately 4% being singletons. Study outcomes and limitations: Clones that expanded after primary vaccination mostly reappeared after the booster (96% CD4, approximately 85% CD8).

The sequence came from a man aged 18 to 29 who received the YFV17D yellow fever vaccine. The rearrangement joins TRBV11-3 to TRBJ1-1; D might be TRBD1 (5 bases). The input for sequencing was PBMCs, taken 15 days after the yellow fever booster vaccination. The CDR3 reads CASSFGSGRAFF. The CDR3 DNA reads TGTGCCAGCAGCTTTGGTTCAGGGAGGGCTTTCTTT.